The 13 T cell receptor beta chains reported below all come from one sample, sequenced in a study of technical replicates of blood from a handful of donors. Sequencing was performed with immunoSEQ multiplex PCR; in TCRdb, only in-frame clones are kept and a portion is missing. This sample has 50,000 to 70,000 clones, with 85% to 95% found just once. Sequences were obtained from PBMCs. Receptors originate from a human donor in good health. Some clones in this sample may be carry-over from other donors' samples.

CDR3 sequence (DNA): TGTGCCAGCAGTCTCGAGGGTAGTGCCTACTCACCCCTCCACTTT. This encodes CASSLEGSAYSPLHF. The gene calls are TRBV6-6 and TRBJ1-6; D uncertain. Germline CDR1 MNHNY, CDR2 SVGAGI (reference sequence). V dropped 5 bases and J dropped 10 bases, with 18 bases sitting between them. The CDR3 has 15 amino acids.

The CDR3 reads CASSYPGTGNTGELFF. The CDR3 nucleotides are TGTGCCAGCAGCTACCCCGGGACAGGCAACACCGGGGAGCTGTTTTTT. The chain employs TRBV7-6 and TRBJ2-2, with 8 bases aligning to TRBD1. Looked up from germline, CDR1 is SGHVS and CDR2 is FNYEAQ. This CDR3 region has 16 residues. Germline trimming cut 4 bases from V and 2 bases from J; bases unmatched to any gene: 6. The full variable domain, rest sourced from reference TRBV7-6 and TRBJ2-2, is GAGVSQSPRYKVTKRGQDVALRCDPISGHVSLYWYRQALGQGPEFLTYFNYEAQQDKSGLPNDRFSAERPEGSISTLTIQRTEQRDSAMYRCASSYPGTGNTGELFFGEGSRLTVL.

The chain recombines TRBV7-2 with TRBJ1-2, with D maybe TRBD1 (6 bases). V was shortened by 2 bases and J by 8 bases, with 21 bases between the two germline ends. There are 16 residues in the CDR3. CDR1 SGHTA and CDR2 FQGNSA come from the germline V gene. CDR3 amino acids: CASSLSQGIGSVGYTF. CDR3 nucleotides: TGTGCCAGCAGCTTATCCCAGGGGATCGGATCGGTGGGCTACACCTTC.

DNA of the CDR3: TGCGCCAGCAGCTTAGGGGCCCTGAACTATGGCTACACCTTC. Protein product: CASSLGALNYGYTF. The gene calls are TRBV5-1 and TRBJ1-2, with D possibly being TRBD1 (5 bases). Germline-derived CDR1 and CDR2 are SGHRS and YFSETQ. The V end was cut by 2 bases, the J end by 2 bases, with 10 bases between. The CDR3 length is 14 residues.

The V gene is TRBV6-6, the J gene TRBJ2-3; no clear D. The germline CDR1 and CDR2 sequences are MNHNY and SVGAGI (reference sequence). Trimming left V 6 bases short and J 0 bases short, with 16 bases between. This CDR3 contains 16 residues. CDR3 amino acids: CASSTAGAPSTDTQYF. CDR3 nucleotide sequence: TGTGCCAGCAGCACCGCCGGAGCCCCTAGCACAGATACGCAGTATTTT.

The chain recombines TRBV5-6 with TRBJ2-2, with D maybe TRBD1 (6 bases). The CDR3 spans 15 residues. Germline CDR1 is SGHDT and CDR2 is YYEEEE. V lost 0 bases and J lost 5, with 11 bases in between. The CDR3 region has the DNA TGTGCCAGCAGCTTGGTGAGGCAGGGGACCGGGGAGCTGTTTTTT. It specifies CASSLVRQGTGELFF.

This chain links TRBV19 with TRBJ2-1; TRBD1 is a possible D gene (6 bases). Germline V gives CDR1 LNHDA, CDR2 SQIVND (reference sequence). The V end was cut by 1 base, the J end by 7 bases, with 11 bases between. CDR3 size: 14 residues. CDR3 nucleotides: TGTGCCAGTAGTATAGCAAGGGGGTCGAATGAGCAGTTCTTC. This translates into CASSIARGSNEQFF. Combining the CDR3 with reference TRBV19 and TRBJ2-1 gives the whole variable domain DGGITQSPKYLFRKEGQNVTLSCEQNLNHDAMYWYRQDPGQGLRLIYYSQIVNDFQKGDIAEGYSVSREKKESFPLTVTSAQKNPTAFYLCASSIARGSNEQFFGPGTRLTVL.

This clone was detected once. This chain links TRBV6-1 with TRBJ2-7; D is perhaps TRBD1 (7 bases). The CDR3 has 15 residues. The V end lost 4 bases, the J end lost 1 base, and 14 bases lay between the germline ends. Germline lookup yields CDR1 MNHNS and CDR2 SASEGT. The CDR3 sequence: CASSAISGGSYEQYF. The CDR3 region has the DNA TGTGCCAGCAGTGCCATCTCAGGGGGGTCCTACGAGCAGTACTTC.

V is TRBV7-2 and J is TRBJ2-3; 8 bases are a match to TRBD2. This CDR3 spans 17 amino acids. Germline trimming cut 10 bases from V and 6 bases from J; bases unmatched to any gene: 21. Germline values: CDR1 SGHTA, CDR2 FQGNSA. The chain's CDR3 is CANAVGSGTTGYDTQYF. DNA of the CDR3: TGTGCCAACGCGGTTGGTAGCGGGACCACAGGATACGATACGCAGTATTTT.

The chain has TRBV5-4 and TRBJ1-2; TRBD1 is a possible D gene (6 bases). V was shortened by 4 bases and J by 0 bases, with 10 bases between the two germline ends. The CDR3 covers 14 residues. Germline assignment: CDR1 SGHNT and CDR2 YYREEE (reference sequence). The chain's CDR3 is CASSPKGANYGYTF. The CDR3, as DNA: TGTGCCAGCAGCCCCAAGGGGGCTAACTATGGCTACACCTTC. Supplemented by reference TRBV5-4 and TRBJ1-2, the full variable domain reads ETGVTQSPTHLIKTRGQQVTLRCSSQSGHNTVSWYQQALGQGPQFIFQYYREEENGRGNFPPRFSGLQFPNYSSELNVNALELDDSALYLCASSPKGANYGYTFGSGTRLTVV.

The V call is TRBV5-4, the J call TRBJ2-5; 7 bases match TRBD2. Germline values: CDR1 SGHNT, CDR2 YYREEE (reference sequence). The V segment lost 4 bases and the J segment 3 bases; nucleotides outside the gene matches: 6. The CDR3 extends over 14 amino acids. The CDR3 protein is CASSKRDYEETQYF. The DNA of the CDR3 is TGTGCCAGCAGCAAACGGGACTATGAAGAGACCCAGTACTTC.

V usage is TRBV9 and J usage is TRBJ2-1; 15 bases fit TRBD2. V trimming: 0 bases; J trimming: 9 bases; junction bases outside the gene matches: 1. The CDR3 runs 15 residues. The germline CDR1 and CDR2 sequences are SGDLS and YYNGEE. CDR3 DNA: TGTGCCAGCAGCGTAGGGACTAGCGGGAGGGGTGAGCAGTTCTTC. This gives the protein CASSVGTSGRGEQFF.

The chain couples TRBV7-9 to TRBJ2-7, with D maybe TRBD1 (5 bases). Trimming removed 2 bases at V and 4 bases at J, with 9 bases between. Germline lookup yields CDR1 SEHNR and CDR2 FQNEAQ (reference sequence). This CDR3 has 13 residues. The CDR3 DNA reads TGTGCCAGCAGCTTAAGGGGCGGATACGAGCAGTACTTC. It specifies CASSLRGGYEQYF.